This TCR beta chain was sequenced for a study of blood T cell repertoires in COVID-19. About the study: Samples of COVID-19 (acute and convalescent) were obtained from the United States, Italy and Spain. PBMCs, B-cell-depleted T cells, or T cells provided the cDNA or gDNA that made up the material.

Study processing details: Amplification of reference gene primers was used by the study to estimate nucleated cell counts. Assay used: immunoSEQ multiplex PCR; TCRdb lists only in-frame clones, some missing. From that table come the V and J calls and clone size; the DNA was used to work out D and trimming. The data contain about 75,000 clones, about 79% of them singletons. V was clipped by 1 base and J by 6 bases, with 13 bases between them. Looked up from germline, CDR1 is MDHEN and CDR2 is SYDVKM. The CDR3 consists of 15 residues. This clone has only one observation. This receptor was obtained from a woman between 45 and 60 years old with acute or convalescent COVID-19. The gene calls are TRBV28 and TRBJ2-1; possible D gene TRBD2, 6 bases. The sequencing sample was made of peripheral blood. CDR3 region: CASSLSSFSGNEQFF. As DNA, the CDR3 is TGTGCCAGCAGTTTATCGAGCTTTAGCGGCAATGAGCAGTTCTTC.